Presented here are 21 T cell receptor beta chains from one specimen sequenced in a study of T cell changes during pregnancy in multiple sclerosis. Clones were sequenced by immunoSEQ multiplex PCR, and TCRdb holds only the in-frame ones, with some missing. The sample includes some 28,000 clones, approximately 90% of them seen just once. This sample comprised CD4+ T cells from peripheral blood mononuclear cells, obtained in the first trimester of pregnancy. The receptors stem from a female donor in good health, enrolled as a control in a pregnancy study.

The CDR3: CASSAPGRGEAFF. The CDR3 bases are TGTGCCAGCTCTGCCCCAGGGCGCGGTGAAGCTTTCTTT. V usage is TRBV18 and J usage is TRBJ1-1; D possibly corresponds to TRBD1 (5 bases). V lost 6 bases and J lost 7, with 15 bases in between. CDR3 length: 13 amino acids. Germline V gives CDR1 KGHSH, CDR2 LQKENI. The whole variable domain, filled in from reference TRBV18 and TRBJ1-1, reads NAGVMQNPRHLVRRRGQEARLRCSPMKGHSHVYWYRQLPEEGLKFMVYLQKENIIDESGMPKERFSAEFPKEGPSILRIQQVVRGDSAAYFCASSAPGRGEAFFGQGTRLTVV.

The chain is built from TRBV28 and TRBJ2-7, with a tentative D call TRBD2 (6 bases). Germline V gene data show CDR1 as MDHEN and CDR2 as SYDVKM. This CDR3 contains 16 residues. V lost 1 base to trimming and J lost 0 bases, with 13 bases between them. DNA for the CDR3: TGTGCCAGCAGTTTATACCTAGCGAGGAGCTCCTACGAGCAGTACTTC. Its protein is CASSLYLARSSYEQYF.

This chain links TRBV18 with TRBJ2-1; TRBD1 agrees at 7 bases. This CDR3 contains 18 residues. The V gene end was trimmed by 6 bases and the J gene end by 0 bases; junction bases not matched to a gene: 14. Germline lookup yields CDR1 KGHSH and CDR2 LQKENI. The CDR3 region has the DNA TGTGCCAGCTCTCCCGGACAGGCGGTATGGAGCTCCTACAATGAGCAGTTCTTC. The encoded protein is CASSPGQAVWSSYNEQFF.

The V gene is TRBV28, the J gene TRBJ1-6; the D gene is possibly TRBD1 (5 bases). The CDR3 has 14 residues. Trimming removed 4 bases at V and 7 bases at J, with 11 bases between. The germline gives CDR1 MDHEN, CDR2 SYDVKM. This chain's CDR3 is CASSSGRGNSPLHF. CDR3 bases: TGTGCCAGCAGTTCGGGACGGGGGAATTCACCCCTCCACTTT.

For the CDR3, the DNA is TGTGCCAGCAGCTTAGTCGCTAACGCAGGGGGCATCGGAAACACCATATATTTT. Protein product: CASSLVANAGGIGNTIYF. The chain joins TRBV7-2 to TRBJ1-3; 8 nucleotides agree with TRBD1. CDR3 length: 18 residues. In germline, CDR1 is SGHTA, CDR2 FQGNSA. Germline trimming cut 1 base from V and 4 bases from J; bases unmatched to any gene: 12.

The chain combines TRBV19 with TRBJ2-7, with 11 bases lining up with TRBD1. Germline lookup yields CDR1 LNHDA and CDR2 SQIVND (reference sequence). V was clipped by 10 bases and J by 3 bases; unmatched bases: 11. The CDR3 runs to 15 residues. CDR3 nucleotides: TGTGCCACCAACGCTGGGACAGGGGGATTCTACGAGCAGTACTTC. It codes for CATNAGTGGFYEQYF.

The chain uses TRBV6-6 and TRBJ2-2; 7 bases agree with TRBD2. The germline CDR1 and CDR2 sequences are MNHNY and SVGAGI (reference sequence). This CDR3 is built from 16 residues. V was clipped by 4 bases and J by 4 bases; unmatched bases: 9. The CDR3 loop is CASSSGSGRATGELFF. CDR3 in DNA: TGTGCCAGCAGTTCAGGGAGTGGGAGGGCCACCGGGGAGCTGTTTTTT.

The J gene is TRBJ1-6, the V gene TRBV28; D is possibly TRBD1 (6 bases). Germline CDR1 reads MDHEN; CDR2 reads SYDVKM. CDR3 length equals 15 residues. Trimming took off 4 bases at V and 9 bases at J, with 16 bases between the two ends. The DNA for the CDR3 is TGTGCCAGCAGTTCCTCGGACAGACTATTTTCACCCCTCCACTTT. Its translation is CASSSSDRLFSPLHF. The full variable domain, its missing parts supplied by reference TRBV28 and TRBJ1-6, is DVKVTQSSRYLVKRTGEKVFLECVQDMDHENMFWYRQDPGLGLRLIYFSYDVKMKEKGDIPEGYSVSREKKERFSLILESASTNQTSMYLCASSSSDRLFSPLHFGNGTRLTVT.

The chain combines TRBV5-1 with TRBJ1-1; 7 bases align to TRBD1. J gave up 0 bases and V 2 bases, and 4 bases lay outside the gene matches. In germline, CDR1 is SGHRS, CDR2 YFSETQ. The CDR3 covers 15 residues. CDR3 protein: CASSFTGAMNTEAFF. DNA for the CDR3: TGCGCCAGCAGCTTCACAGGGGCTATGAACACTGAAGCTTTCTTT.

V gene TRBV4-1 combines with J gene TRBJ2-3; D remains unclear. The CDR3 spans 16 residues. V was pared by 7 bases and J by 0 bases, with 17 bases between. Germline lookup yields CDR1 MGHRA and CDR2 YSYEKL. The CDR3 nucleotides are TGCGCCAGCAACACTTCTCCAGGATTAAGCACAGATACGCAGTATTTT. Protein product: CASNTSPGLSTDTQYF.

The chain links TRBV5-4 to TRBJ1-2; 7 bases match TRBD1. In germline, CDR1 is SGHNT, CDR2 YYREEE (reference sequence). J was trimmed by 3 bases and V by 4 bases; bases with no gene match: 6. CDR3 length: 14 amino acids. CDR3 residues: CASSPPGQHYGYTF. CDR3 nucleotide sequence: TGTGCCAGCAGCCCCCCGGGACAGCACTATGGCTACACCTTC.

The rearrangement uses TRBV29-1 and TRBJ1-2; D is undetermined. Trimming cost V 2 bases and J 12 bases, with 13 bases left between them. Germline assignment: CDR1 SQVTM and CDR2 ANQGSEA. The length of the CDR3 is 11 residues. The CDR3 DNA is TGCAGCGTTGAAAACGGAGGGAGGGACACCTTC. It translates to CSVENGGRDTF.

V gene TRBV7-2 combines with J gene TRBJ2-3, with 12 positions matching TRBD2. The CDR3 loop spans 13 amino acids. Germline-derived CDR1 and CDR2 are SGHTA and FQGNSA. V dropped 6 bases and J dropped 11; count of bases not matched to a gene: 6. The CDR3 spells CASRGLAGPGQYF. As DNA, the CDR3 is TGTGCCAGCAGAGGACTAGCGGGGCCGGGGCAGTATTTT.

The chain links TRBV27 to TRBJ1-5; 9 bases line up with TRBD1. CDR3 length: 15 amino acids. V gave up 6 bases and J gave up 3 bases; unmatched junction bases: 6. Germline CDR1 reads MNHEY; CDR2 reads SMNVEV (reference sequence). The CDR3 DNA follows: TGTGCCAGCAGCCGGTGGACAGGGGCCAATCAGCCCCAGCATTTT. Its translation: CASSRWTGANQPQHF.

V is TRBV6-5 and J is TRBJ2-7, with D uncertain. The CDR3 has 13 amino acids. Germline V gene data show CDR1 as MNHEY and CDR2 as SVGAGI. V was shortened by 4 bases and J by 5 bases, with 12 bases between the two germline ends. CDR3 in DNA: TGTGCCAGCAGTTCCGGAGTGAGACACGAGCAGTACTTC. Its translation is CASSSGVRHEQYF.

Regarding this clone: One end of the junction varies from germline; a read error may be responsible. The rearrangement uses TRBV7-9 and TRBJ1-2, with a possible D match to TRBD1 (5 bases). The CDR3 runs to 10 residues. Germline CDR1 and CDR2: SEHNR and FQNEAQ (reference sequence). CDR3 nucleotides: TGTGCCAGCAGCCCACAGGCTCAGGACTTC. Its translation is CASSPQAQDF.

The rearrangement uses TRBV29-1 and TRBJ2-2; the D gene is possibly TRBD1 (5 bases). This CDR3 region has 14 residues. Germline CDR1 reads SQVTM; CDR2 reads ANQGSEA. CDR3 protein: CTATAGNKAGELFF. For the CDR3, the DNA is TGCACCGCGACGGCAGGGAATAAGGCCGGGGAGCTGTTTTTT.

The chain links TRBV28 to TRBJ1-2; a weak D match, TRBD1 (5 bases). The CDR3 contains 15 residues. Deletions cut 7 bases from V and 8 bases from J, with 23 bases between. Germline lookup yields CDR1 MDHEN and CDR2 SYDVKM. CDR3 loop: CASTDIGTVSGGYTF. In nucleotides, the CDR3 is TGTGCCAGCACTGATATCGGGACTGTCAGTGGGGGCTACACCTTC.

The chain carries TRBV7-2 and TRBJ2-2; 14 bases are shared with TRBD2. After removal of 6 bases from V and 5 bases from J, the junction contained 8 bases not matched to a gene. CDR3 length equals 17 residues. Germline CDR1 reads SGHTA; CDR2 reads FQGNSA. CDR3 in DNA: TGTGCCAGCAGAGATGGACTAGCGGGAGGTCGGACCGGGGAGCTGTTTTTT. As protein: CASRDGLAGGRTGELFF.

The chain links TRBV11-3 to TRBJ2-3, with D tentatively TRBD1 (6 bases). Trimming removed 4 bases from V and 7 bases from J, with 15 bases in between. Germline CDR1 reads SGHNT; CDR2 reads YENEEA. The CDR3 is 14 amino acids. CDR3 sequence: CASSYAPGEHTQYF. The CDR3 region has the DNA TGTGCCAGCAGCTATGCCCCAGGGGAACATACGCAGTATTTT.

The gene calls are TRBV6-5 and TRBJ1-2; D is unclear. From germline, CDR1 is MNHEY and CDR2 SVGAGI. The CDR3 contains 14 residues. Trimming left V 2 bases short and J 4 bases short, with 11 bases between. The CDR3 reads CASSYGSGSYGYTF. The CDR3, as DNA: TGTGCCAGCAGTTACGGGTCGGGGAGCTATGGCTACACCTTC.